The clone carrying this TCR beta chain has at least ten counts. The sample comes from a study of T cells in Graves' hyperthyroidism and ophthalmopathy. Template material for amplifying TCR beta CDR3 regions consisted of RNA transcripts. HTBI primers were employed in a first-round RT-PCR of the TCR CDR3. TCRdb processed the multiplex PCR reads anew with MiXCR; each CDR3 protein has one entry. The sample lists about 210,000 distinct CDR3 sequences; approximately 20% were seen once. A lack of ophthalmopathy progression within 18 months defined stable Graves' hyperthyroidism. From germline, CDR1 is SNHLY and CDR2 FYNNEI. This CDR3 comprises 11 residues. V was clipped by 6 bases and J by 3 bases, with 5 bases between them.

This TCR was sampled from a middle-aged man with Graves' hyperthyroidism. Sequencing used blood. J is TRBJ1-1 and V is TRBV2, with D uncertain. The CDR3 bases are TGTGCCAGCAGCCCGTACACTGAAGCTTTCTTT. It specifies CASSPYTEAFF.